This TCR beta chain was sequenced during a study of blood T cell repertoires in COVID-19 (dated by TCRdb to 2019 to 2021). Describing the broader study: Samples covering the acute and convalescent phases of COVID-19 were provided by collaborators in the United States, Italy and Spain. The material from the prospective study consisted of cDNA or gDNA derived from T cells, B-cell-depleted T cells, or PBMCs. The dataset comprised deeply sampled blood TCRbeta repertoires from subjects exposed to, actively infected with, or recovered from COVID-19. The repertoires were made available in a free public database intended to serve as a resource for research on the immune response to SARS-CoV-2. Samples were obtained from the ongoing ImmuneRACE study (first 160 participants) and from approximately 1,200 subjects provided by 6 global collaborators. Sample metadata almost always included a de-identified subject ID, COVID-19 status, age in years and sex. HLA class I and class II types, where available, came from metadata supplied by the sample provider rather than from assay-based typing. What the authors observed across the whole study: How much clinical and demographic metadata was included differed by source and by participant, and the metadata was provided uncurated.

Reading from cysteine to phenylalanine, the CDR3 counts 20 amino acids. Just the 60-base CDR3 DNA is kept, in frame starting at base 1. Looking up the germline V gene yields CDR1 KGHSH and CDR2 LQKENI. Cut back by 0 bases and 0 bases, the V and J ends lie 21 bases apart. Comments on this clone: Its specific antigen is unknown. The input lacks base qualities; no much larger clone sits a single base away.

Participants in the prospective study were aged about 18 to 95 years, lived in 24 United States geographic areas, and enrolled through a virtual design. Cohort assignment in the prospective study relied on participant-reported clinical history from a screening survey and a study questionnaire. Exposed participants were defined as having been in contact with someone with a PCR-confirmed or clinician-diagnosed COVID-19 case within 2 weeks of study entry. In the prospective study, mobile phlebotomists collected whole blood, serum and a nasopharyngeal or oropharyngeal swab from each participant. Prospective study participants could optionally give additional blood draws and questionnaires over an approximately 2-month period. Before DNA extraction, prospective study blood samples were shipped either frozen or at room temperature. TCRbeta CDR3 regions were amplified from genomic DNA by means of the immunoSEQ Assay, a bias-controlled multiplex PCR. In the paper's pipeline: Nucleated cell counts per sample were estimated from amplification of reference gene primers within the assay. Sequence reads were collapsed and filtered to measure the absolute abundance of every unique TCRbeta CDR3 rearrangement. For each sample, productive Simpson clonality was calculated as the square root of Simpson's diversity index over productive rearrangements. TCRdb carries this immuneACCESS record with in-frame sequences only. Its versions omit some clonotypes, under half of them owing to an unresolved V gene in the studies checked, with the rest unexplained. The V and J calls and clone size come from that table; D and trimming were worked out from the DNA. For this sample there are approximately 300,000 clones; about 85% appear just once. The top ten clones comprise under 2% of the sample.

The rearranged chain carries TRBV18 and TRBJ2-1; the D gene cannot be resolved reliably. This receptor was obtained from a woman aged 25-40 years who had been exposed to COVID-19. Sequencing was done on a sample of PBMCs or T cells enriched from blood (not recorded which). The sequenced DNA is TGTGCCAGCTCACCACCTCAGGCGAGTTACATGGCAAGCTCCTACAATGAGCAGTTCTTC. Translated, this gives CASSPPQASYMASSYNEQFF. The CDR3 plus the reference TRBV18 and TRBJ2-1 genes for the other parts give the full variable domain: NAGVMQNPRHLVRRRGQEARLRCSPMKGHSHVYWYRQLPEEGLKFMVYLQKENIIDESGMPKERFSAEFPKEGPSILRIQQVVRGDSAAYFCASSPPQASYMASSYNEQFFGPGTRLTVL.